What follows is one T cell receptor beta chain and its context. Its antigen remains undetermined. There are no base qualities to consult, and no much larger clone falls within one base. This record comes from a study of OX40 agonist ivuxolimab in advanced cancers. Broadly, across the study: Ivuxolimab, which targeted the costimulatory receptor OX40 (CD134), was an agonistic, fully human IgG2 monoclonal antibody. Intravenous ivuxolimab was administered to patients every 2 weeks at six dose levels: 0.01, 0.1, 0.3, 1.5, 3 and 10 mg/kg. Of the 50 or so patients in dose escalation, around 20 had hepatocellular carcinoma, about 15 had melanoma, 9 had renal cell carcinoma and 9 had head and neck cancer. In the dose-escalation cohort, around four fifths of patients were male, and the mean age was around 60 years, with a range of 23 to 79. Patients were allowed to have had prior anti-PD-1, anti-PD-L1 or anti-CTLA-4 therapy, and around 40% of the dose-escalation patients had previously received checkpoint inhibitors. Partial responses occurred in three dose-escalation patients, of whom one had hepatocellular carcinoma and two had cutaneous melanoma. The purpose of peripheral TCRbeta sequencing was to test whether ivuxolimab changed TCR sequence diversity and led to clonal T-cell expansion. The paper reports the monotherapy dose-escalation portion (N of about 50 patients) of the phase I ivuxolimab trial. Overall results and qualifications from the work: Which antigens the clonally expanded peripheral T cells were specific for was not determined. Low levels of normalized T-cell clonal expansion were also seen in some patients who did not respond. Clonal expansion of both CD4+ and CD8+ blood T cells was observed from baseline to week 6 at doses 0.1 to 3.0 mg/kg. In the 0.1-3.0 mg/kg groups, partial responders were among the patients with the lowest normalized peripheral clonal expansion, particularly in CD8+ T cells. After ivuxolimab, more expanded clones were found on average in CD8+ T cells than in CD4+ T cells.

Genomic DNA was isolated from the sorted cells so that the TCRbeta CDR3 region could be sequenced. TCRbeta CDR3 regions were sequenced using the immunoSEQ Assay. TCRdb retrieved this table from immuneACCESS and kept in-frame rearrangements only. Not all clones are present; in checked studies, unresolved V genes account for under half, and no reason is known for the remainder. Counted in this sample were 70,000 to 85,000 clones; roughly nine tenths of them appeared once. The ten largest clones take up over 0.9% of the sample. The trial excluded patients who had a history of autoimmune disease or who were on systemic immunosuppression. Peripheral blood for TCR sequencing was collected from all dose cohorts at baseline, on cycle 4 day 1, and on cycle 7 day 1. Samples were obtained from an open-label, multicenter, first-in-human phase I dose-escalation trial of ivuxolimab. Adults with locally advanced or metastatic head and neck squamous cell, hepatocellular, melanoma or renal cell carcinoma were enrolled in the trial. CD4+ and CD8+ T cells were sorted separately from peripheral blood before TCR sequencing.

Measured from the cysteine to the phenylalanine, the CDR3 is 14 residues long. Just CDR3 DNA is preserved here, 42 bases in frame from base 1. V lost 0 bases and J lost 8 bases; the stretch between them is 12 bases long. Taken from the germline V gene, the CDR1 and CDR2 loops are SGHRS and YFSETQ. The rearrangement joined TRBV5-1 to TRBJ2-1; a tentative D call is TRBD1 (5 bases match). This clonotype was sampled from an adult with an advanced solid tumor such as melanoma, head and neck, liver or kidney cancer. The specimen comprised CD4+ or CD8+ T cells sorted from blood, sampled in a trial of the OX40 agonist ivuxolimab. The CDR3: CASSLEWGEYEQFF. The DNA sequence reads TGCGCCAGCAGCTTGGAGTGGGGCGAATATGAGCAGTTCTTC.